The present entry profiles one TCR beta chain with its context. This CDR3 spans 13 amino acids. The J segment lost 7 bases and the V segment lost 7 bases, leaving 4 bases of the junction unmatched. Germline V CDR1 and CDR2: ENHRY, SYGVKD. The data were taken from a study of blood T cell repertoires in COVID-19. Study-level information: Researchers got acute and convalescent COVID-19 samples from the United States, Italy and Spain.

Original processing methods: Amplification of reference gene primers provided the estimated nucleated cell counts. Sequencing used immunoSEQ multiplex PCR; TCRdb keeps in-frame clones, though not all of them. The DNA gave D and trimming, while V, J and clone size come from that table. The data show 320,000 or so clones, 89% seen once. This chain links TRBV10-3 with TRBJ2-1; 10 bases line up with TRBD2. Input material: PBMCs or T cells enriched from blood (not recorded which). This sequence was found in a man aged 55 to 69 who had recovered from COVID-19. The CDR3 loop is CAIMASGSNEQFF. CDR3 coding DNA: TGTGCCATCATGGCTAGCGGGAGTAATGAGCAGTTCTTC.